This is a list of T cell receptor beta chains from one sample in a study of T-cell memory formation after mild COVID-19. TCRdb independently ran MiXCR on the 5' RACE reads; one entry per CDR3 protein. The sample has about 400,000 distinct CDR3 sequences, about 15% seen once. The sequenced material came from PBMCs or a T cell subset sorted from them (not recorded which). Receptor source: a man between 18 and 29 years old who had mild COVID-19 (a few samples of this study predate the infection). Cell type and time point are not known. The conserved cysteine and the conserved F or W are not part of the CDR3 here. The order of the fields is V gene, J gene, CDR3 protein.

TRBV7-6	TRBJ2-2	ASLWGELF
TRBV12-3/TRBV12-4	TRBJ1-4	ASSPHSTGSREKLF
TRBV4-1	TRBJ1-6	ASSQMLGDSPLH
TRBV28	TRBJ2-7	ASSLRQGSYEQY
TRBV6-2/TRBV6-3	TRBJ1-1	ASSYASGQHYTEAF
TRBV5-1	TRBJ2-5	ASSPGLAGVIQETQY
TRBV19	TRBJ1-6	ASMDRGTNSPLH
TRBV29-1	TRBJ2-1	SVEGRSGLGFGNEQF
TRBV6-5	TRBJ1-3	ASKTLQGSGNTIY
TRBV23-1	TRBJ2-1	ASSTDRAGYNEQF
TRBV2	TRBJ2-3	ASSELREPGGQY
TRBV6-2/TRBV6-3	TRBJ2-7	ASDSVGTAFYEQY
TRBV27	TRBJ2-5	ASSLSYPGVETQY
TRBV7-9	TRBJ2-1	ASSLAKRRDYQEQF
TRBV6-4	TRBJ2-1	ASSDTTSGGAAEQF
TRBV7-9	TRBJ1-2	ASTTGGDNYGYT
TRBV7-2	TRBJ2-5	ASSLASAGTSGETQY
TRBV19	TRBJ2-3	ASSTPTDTQY
TRBV7-2	TRBJ1-1	ASSRATGATEAF
TRBV20-1	TRBJ2-7	SARDGDRGLQDEQY
TRBV18	TRBJ2-7	ASSQTGTGLGEQY
TRBV11-3	TRBJ1-6	ASSFAENSPLH
TRBV4-2	TRBJ2-7	ASSQASGTDYEQY
TRBV7-2	TRBJ2-3	ASSLQLLAGGNTDTQY
TRBV6-5	TRBJ2-2	ASSRTGNTGELF
TRBV6-2/TRBV6-3	TRBJ2-5	ASSYPGQETQY
TRBV12-3/TRBV12-4	TRBJ2-7	ASSETGGLDEQY
TRBV6-5	TRBJ2-3	ASSYLSGRSTQY
TRBV5-1	TRBJ2-1	ASSSRGVNEQF
TRBV5-5	TRBJ2-3	ASSSTLRGAADTQY
TRBV6-5	TRBJ1-1	ASSYLTGGAEAF
TRBV7-2	TRBJ1-5	ASSLGSRGSGQPQH
TRBV5-1	TRBJ2-1	ASSLTDLSYNEQF
TRBV7-2	TRBJ2-2	ASSAGQGNTGELF
TRBV4-2	TRBJ2-7	ASSRRGHTGSSYEQY
TRBV28	TRBJ2-2	ASRSRTGLNTGELF
TRBV5-1	TRBJ2-1	ASSLGLVTSNEQF
TRBV7-2	TRBJ2-5	ASSYQWSSQETQY
TRBV27	TRBJ2-7	ASSFSGTAGEQY
TRBV2	TRBJ1-1	ASSAGTVNTEAF
TRBV29-1	TRBJ2-1	SVEKRSSYNEQF
TRBV24-1	TRBJ2-1	ATSDRTGGSANEQF
TRBV3-1	TRBJ1-1	ASSQGHVSQNTEAF
TRBV20-1	TRBJ1-1	SAWIQWAEAF
TRBV27	TRBJ1-5	ASSFGGGSNQPQH
TRBV20-1	TRBJ1-1	SASNTNTEAF
TRBV5-1	TRBJ2-7	ASSSYDRSYEQY
TRBV5-1	TRBJ1-2	ASSLATAANYGYT
TRBV20-1	TRBJ1-1	SASGRDTEAF
TRBV7-2	TRBJ2-1	ASSEQGFFYNEQF
TRBV7-9	TRBJ1-3	ASSPYPWAENSGNTIY
TRBV12-3/TRBV12-4	TRBJ2-2	ASSPQETNTGELF
TRBV2	TRBJ1-1	ASQLWSTEAF